This T cell receptor beta chain was sequenced for a study of blood T cell repertoires in COVID-19. Study overall: From the United States, Italy and Spain came samples of acute and convalescent COVID-19.

This CDR3 contains 13 residues. Trimming shortened V by 0 bases and J by 2 bases, and 7 bases separated the two germline ends. Per the germline V gene, CDR1 is SQVTM and CDR2 is ANQGSEA. As handled by the study authors: Amplification of reference gene primers was used by the study to estimate nucleated cell counts. The protocol was immunoSEQ multiplex PCR, while the TCRdb copy is restricted to in-frame clones and leaves out a portion. Clonal size and the V and J genes are those of that table, whereas D and trimming came from the DNA. The profile shows a few hundred thousand clones, about nine tenths of them singletons.

The J gene is TRBJ2-5, the V gene TRBV29-1; the D is unclear. The receptor comes from a young man with acute COVID-19. The material sequenced was PBMCs or T cells enriched from blood (not recorded which). CDR3 nucleotide sequence: TGCAGCGTTGAAGACGGCGGACAAGAGACCCAGTACTTC. Amino acids: CSVEDGGQETQYF.